A selection of T cell receptor beta chains follows, all from one sample in a study of a mutant IDH1 vaccine in newly diagnosed glioma. These TCRs are of unknown antigen specificity. Repertoires were generated with immunoSEQ multiplex PCR, while TCRdb's copy carries only in-frame clones and drops some. The table lists 56,000 or so clones, around 80% of them singletons. The sample consisted of PBMCs, taken from a glioma patient whose treatment included an IDH1 peptide vaccine. All receptors derive from a middle-aged woman with glioma. Some clones in this sample may be carry-over from other donors' samples. Each CDR3 is given without its conserved first and last residue. Clone sizes are given selectively: once, few, many, or a class where the clone is expanded.

>.|TRBJ1-2|TRBV5-1
ASSLESGTPGGYT
>once|TRBJ1-5|TRBV19
ASSYRDRNGQPQH
>once|TRBJ2-1|TRBV4-1
ASSQEDFYNEQF
>.|TRBJ2-3|TRBV7-2
ASSLAGGQGPTDTQY
>.|TRBJ2-7|TRBV5-1
ASSLALGYEQY
>.|TRBJ1-2|TRBV5-4
ASSLEGQGLYGYT
>.|TRBJ1-1|TRBV5-4
ASSYGNTEAF
>.|TRBJ2-1|TRBV11-2
ASSLELASGNEQF
>.|TRBJ2-3|TRBV30
AWSVALALGDTQY
>many|TRBJ2-7|TRBV4-2
ASSPTSGSSYEQY
>.|TRBJ1-1|TRBV7-6
ASSLAALNTEAF
>.|TRBJ2-7|TRBV30
AWSVLGEQY
>.|TRBJ1-1|TRBV6-5
ASSPGGRNTEAF
>.|TRBJ1-1|TRBV4-2
ASSQEANTEAF
>few|TRBJ1-1|TRBV18
ASSRLPGENTEAF
>.|TRBJ2-7|TRBV6-5
ASSFSRDRRYEQY
>.|TRBJ2-7|TRBV7-9
ASSTKVETGLLSSYEQY
>many|TRBJ1-2|TRBV19
ASSIDLIDGYT
>.|TRBJ2-5|TRBV7-9
ASSLEGQGLGETQY
>few|TRBJ2-2|TRBV11-3
ASSLQGANGELF
>once|TRBJ2-2|TRBV25-1
ASRGRQGIENTGELF
>.|TRBJ1-1|TRBV13
ASCPQGHKNPEAF
>once|TRBJ1-1|TRBV7-9
ASSGDKNTEAF
>.|TRBJ1-5|TRBV19
ASSIDQGSYQPQH
>few|TRBJ1-5|TRBV29-1
SVLQGLGQPQH
>once|TRBJ2-1|TRBV14
ASSPYIGRGEQF
>.|TRBJ1-1|TRBV4-1
ASSPTFSRARDEAF
>.|TRBJ1-5|TRBV6-5
ASSRGAGLQPQH
>once|TRBJ2-2|TRBV19
ASRSAGAHANTGELF
>few|TRBJ2-4|TRBV4-2
ASSQGVTSGTIAKNIQY
>once|TRBJ1-2|TRBV5-1
ASSPEDKWDYGYT
>.|TRBJ1-1|TRBV7-9
ASSWDRETEAF